The sequence of this T cell receptor beta chain was determined in a study of T-cell reconstitution after alpha-beta-depleted transplantation in children listed by TCRdb under 2016. Notes on the research overall: Using TCR repertoire profiling, the study quantitatively followed how T-cell immune reconstitution unfolded in children after TCRalphabeta/CD19-depleted allogeneic hematopoietic cell transplantation.

Notes on this clonotype: Its cognate antigen has yet to be identified. No base qualities exist here, and no much larger clone lies one base off it.

Study-wide conclusions, independent of this receptor: Apparently early alphabetaT-cell count recovery about two months after transplant reportedly relied on only several hundred rapidly expanded clones derived from non-depleted graft cells. In some patients, the high TCRbeta diversity seen at day 60 was put down to recipient T cells and intrathymic progenitors that had survived conditioning. The frequencies of hyperexpanded clones fell over the following months, and after one year, T-cell counts and TCRbeta diversity were mostly attributed to newly produced T cells.

This specimen's treatment or condition label, interpreted: allogeneic hematopoietic cell transplantation with graft depleted of TCRalphabeta T cells and CD19 B cells. TCRalphabeta/CD19-depleted allogeneic hematopoietic cell grafts were given to the transplant recipients, all of whom were children. The germline ends are 14 bases apart after V is trimmed by 2 bases and J by 0 bases. Reading from cysteine to phenylalanine, the CDR3 counts 17 amino acids. Only the CDR3 DNA stays, 51 bases, in frame from base 1. CDR1 and CDR2, per the germline V gene (reference sequence), are MNHEY and SMNVEV. The library was prepared using PCR. The sequencer listed for this sample is Illumina HiSeq 2500. Molecular barcoding was employed in the preparation of TCR libraries, with unique molecular identifiers being used to normalize TCRbeta repertoire quantification. TCRdb took the public reads, trimmed them with fastp at Q25, ran MiXCR for clone calling and kept in-frame beta chains. Each record represents a unique CDR3 protein, reported with the most common genes and DNA among its rows. In all, the sample holds 500,000 to 750,000 distinct CDR3 sequences, and more than 20% of those were seen once. 30% to 40% of the sample rests with the top ten.

Rearrangement joined TRBV27 to TRBJ2-1; a tentative D call is TRBD2 (5 bases match). This specimen consisted of PBMCs, obtained before TCRalphabeta/CD19-depleted stem cell transplant. This TCR derives from a boy younger than two with Wiskott-Aldrich syndrome, due to receive a stem cell transplant. The CDR3 in this case is CASSLRESGNSYNEQFF. The sequenced DNA is TGTGCCAGCAGTTTAAGGGAGTCAGGTAACTCCTACAATGAGCAGTTCTTC.